A selection of T cell receptor beta chains follows, all from one sample in a study of CD8+ T cells in alopecia areata. The method was immunoSEQ multiplex PCR; TCRdb's version includes in-frame clones alone and lacks a portion of them. Altogether 170,000 or so clones are present, 50% to 65% being singletons, with the ten largest covering 10% to 14%. The sequencing used CD8+ T cells sorted from blood, collected at week 24, from a patient treated with tofacitinib. Receptors originate from a human donor with alopecia areata. Each CDR3 is given with its conserved first and last residue. D genes are given only for firm matches. Expanded clones are given a class, and other clones once, few, many or no size at all.

v_call	j_call	clone_size	d_call	cdr3_aa	cdr3_nt
TRBV29-1	TRBJ2-1	few	.	CSGTGVTEQFF	TGCAGCGGCACCGGGGTCACTGAGCAGTTCTTC
TRBV7-2	TRBJ2-7	.	.	CASTQADYEQYF	TGTGCCAGCACCCAGGCCGACTACGAGCAGTACTTC
TRBV6-6	TRBJ1-5	few	TRBD1	CASSFGQGRDQPQHF	TGTGCCAGCAGTTTCGGACAGGGGAGGGATCAGCCCCAGCATTTT
TRBV30	TRBJ2-6	.	.	CAWNNLQAPQPSGANVLTF	TGTGCCTGGAACAATCTACAAGCCCCTCAACCCTCTGGGGCCAACGTCCTGACTTTC
TRBV7-8	TRBJ2-1	.	.	CASSSIRTTHEQFF	TGTGCCAGCAGCTCTATCCGGACGACGCATGAGCAGTTCTTC
TRBV15	TRBJ2-7	few	.	CATSRDRSYEQYF	TGTGCCACCAGCAGGGACAGATCCTACGAGCAGTACTTC
TRBV27	TRBJ1-1	.	TRBD1	CASSSWTGGSTEAFF	TGTGCCAGCAGTTCGTGGACAGGGGGAAGCACTGAAGCTTTCTTT
TRBV29-1	TRBJ1-1	.	.	CSGTSTEAFF	TGCAGCGGAACAAGTACTGAAGCTTTCTTT
TRBV5-1	TRBJ2-7	.	.	CASSLSPRVTYEQYF	TGCGCCAGCAGCTTGTCCCCTAGGGTAACCTACGAGCAGTACTTC
TRBV6-5	TRBJ1-2	.	.	CASSYSEGVYGYTF	TGTGCCAGCAGTTACTCGGAGGGGGTCTATGGCTACACCTTC
TRBV4-3	TRBJ2-5	few	.	CASSQDGTSPQETQYF	TGCGCCAGCAGCCAAGACGGAACAAGCCCGCAAGAGACCCAGTACTTC
TRBV12-5	TRBJ2-5	.	TRBD2	CASGLVGLAEETQYF	TGTGCTAGTGGTTTGGTAGGGCTAGCGGAAGAGACCCAGTACTTC
TRBV15	TRBJ2-7	once	.	CATSPTPDRIYEQYF	TGTGCCACCAGCCCCACTCCGGACAGAATCTACGAGCAGTACTTC
TRBV2	TRBJ2-1	.	.	CASSDYAFQFF	TGTGCCAGCAGTGATTATGCATTCCAGTTCTTC
TRBV5-6	TRBJ1-1	few	.	CASSLGTVNTEAFF	TGTGCCAGCAGCTTGGGAACAGTGAACACTGAAGCTTTCTTT
TRBV4-1	TRBJ1-5	few	.	CASSQGTVNQPQHF	TGCGCCAGCAGCCAAGGGACAGTGAATCAGCCCCAGCATTTT
TRBV7-9	TRBJ2-3	few	TRBD1	CASSLATGPDTQYF	TGTGCCAGCAGCTTGGCGACAGGGCCAGATACGCAGTATTTT
TRBV18	TRBJ2-3	.	.	CASSPADTDTQYF	TGTGCCAGCTCACCCGCAGACACAGATACGCAGTATTTT
TRBV11-2	TRBJ2-7	.	.	CASSLALYEQYF	TGTGCCAGCAGCTTAGCCCTCTACGAGCAGTACTTC
TRBV30	TRBJ2-1	.	.	CAWSLRDLLYNEQFF	TGTGCCTGGAGTCTTAGGGACCTCCTCTACAATGAGCAGTTCTTC
TRBV27	TRBJ2-1	.	TRBD1	CASSLGTGDNEQFF	TGTGCCAGCAGTTTGGGGACAGGGGACAATGAGCAGTTCTTC
TRBV30	TRBJ1-1	.	.	CAWSGGNTEAFF	TGTGCCTGGAGTGGCGGTAACACTGAAGCTTTCTTT
TRBV7-2	TRBJ2-1	.	.	CASSLEGSWGAPHNEQFF	TGTGCCAGCAGCTTAGAGGGGTCTTGGGGGGCCCCCCACAATGAGCAGTTCTTC
TRBV10-1	TRBJ1-4	.	.	CASGGGEKLFF	TGCGCCAGCGGCGGGGGCGAAAAACTGTTTTTT
TRBV2	TRBJ1-1	.	.	CASSRDGYYTEAFF	TGTGCCAGCAGTAGGGACGGTTACTACACTGAAGCTTTCTTT
TRBV27	TRBJ1-1	.	TRBD1	CASSGPGQGDTEAFF	TGTGCCAGCAGTGGCCCCGGACAGGGGGACACTGAAGCTTTCTTT
TRBV29-1	TRBJ2-7	.	.	CSVVAGYEQYF	TGCAGCGTTGTGGCGGGCTACGAGCAGTACTTC
TRBV19	TRBJ1-1	.	.	CASSKTGTGNTEAFF	TGTGCCAGTAGTAAGACCGGGACGGGGAACACTGAAGCTTTCTTT